One and the same sample provided the 4 T cell receptor beta chains below, sequenced in a study of blood T cell repertoires in COVID-19. TCRdb's table, derived via immunoSEQ multiplex PCR, lists solely in-frame clones and lacks some. The table lists 71,000 or so clones, about 90% of them singletons. What was sequenced was peripheral blood. Receptors were obtained from a man aged 45-60 years with active COVID-19.

The genes are TRBV6-2 or TRBV6-3 and TRBJ1-1, with D unclear. Germline CDR1 MNHEY, CDR2 SVGEGT. Trimming took off 0 bases at V and 5 bases at J, with 10 bases between the two ends. This CDR3 contains 14 residues. CDR3 DNA: TGTGCCAGCAGTTACTCGAGGCGAAGGACTGAAGCTTTCTTT. This translates into CASSYSRRRTEAFF.

The genes are TRBV27 and TRBJ2-1; tentatively, D is TRBD2 (6 bases). Germline CDR1 MNHEY, CDR2 SMNVEV (reference sequence). V shed 7 bases and J shed 7 bases, with 17 bases lying between them. The CDR3 contains 14 residues. CDR3 sequence: CASTGTPGGNEQFF. CDR3 nucleotide sequence: TGTGCCAGCACGGGGACCCCCGGGGGAAATGAGCAGTTCTTC.

The gene calls are TRBV9 and TRBJ1-6; 7 bases are shared with TRBD1. V trimming: 3 bases; J trimming: 9 bases; junction bases outside the gene matches: 12. CDR3 length: 16 amino acids. CDR1 is SGDLS, CDR2 YYNGEE, per germline. CDR3 DNA: TGTGCCAGCAGCGCCATGGGTCAGGGGGGCAGTTCACCCCTCCACTTT. Translation gives CASSAMGQGGSSPLHF.

The chain is built from TRBV16 and TRBJ2-1, with 9 bases that match TRBD1. CDR1 KGHSY and CDR2 FQNENV come from the germline V gene. After removal of 4 bases from V and 6 bases from J, the junction contained 1 base not matched to a gene. The CDR3 extends over 13 amino acids. This CDR3 is CASSLDRGNEQFF. DNA of the CDR3: TGTGCCAGCAGCCTGGACAGGGGCAATGAGCAGTTCTTC.